Below are 11 T cell receptor beta chains sequenced from a single sample in a study of T-cell reconstitution after alpha-beta-depleted transplantation in children. This sample's TCRbeta library carried unique molecular identifier barcodes. TCRdb re-analysed the PCR reads in MiXCR, keeping a single row per CDR3 protein. The sample records about 110,000 distinct CDR3 sequences, about a tenth being singletons. Sequencing was performed on PBMCs from the stem cell graft donor, taken from the stem cell graft. All receptors derive from a human donor who donated a stem cell graft to a child with acute lymphoblastic leukemia.

In its sample, this clonotype was seen many times. The chain recombines TRBV18 with TRBJ2-1; TRBD1 matches 9 bases. Germline trimming cut 0 bases from V and 9 bases from J; bases unmatched to any gene: 9. The CDR3 consists of 16 residues. The V gene's germline CDR1 is KGHSH and CDR2 LQKENI. DNA of the CDR3: TGTGCCAGCTCACCACCCGGGACAGGGCCCGTGCGTGAGCAGTTCTTC. It encodes CASSPPGTGPVREQFF.

This clonotype was found many times. The chain employs TRBV7-9 and TRBJ1-5, with D unresolved. CDR3 length equals 13 residues. Germline-derived CDR1 and CDR2 are SEHNR and FQNEAQ (reference sequence). Trimming cost V 3 bases and J 5 bases, with 8 bases left between them. In nucleotides, the CDR3 is TGTGCCAGCAGCTTTGGGCCAGATCAGCCCCAGCATTTT. Translating it yields CASSFGPDQPQHF.

This clonotype was observed many times. The chain recombines TRBV5-1 with TRBJ2-7, with 8 nucleotides matching TRBD1. The CDR3 is made up of 14 amino acids. Trimming cost V 0 bases and J 2 bases; bases outside gene matches: 1. From germline, CDR1 is SGHRS and CDR2 YFSETQ. DNA of the CDR3: TGCGCCAGCAGCTTGGGGACAGGGCCCTACGAGCAGTACTTC. Its translation: CASSLGTGPYEQYF.

There are many counts of this clonotype. The J gene is TRBJ2-7, the V gene TRBV12-3 or TRBV12-4, with D tentatively TRBD2 (5 bases). V shed 6 bases and J shed 4 bases, with 16 bases lying between them. The CDR3 loop spans 14 amino acids. This chain's CDR3 is CASSHRGSLYEQYF. CDR3 DNA: TGTGCCAGCAGCCACCGAGGGAGTTTATACGAGCAGTACTTC.

This clonotype was counted ten times or more. The chain joins TRBV11-2 to TRBJ1-1; D unclear. V was cut by 3 bases and J by 2 bases, with 13 bases left in between. The CDR3 sequence is 15 residues long. CDR1 and CDR2 (germline): SGHAT, FQNNGV. The CDR3 reads CASSLGSGRNTEAFF. In DNA, the CDR3 is TGTGCCAGCAGCTTGGGCTCGGGGAGAAACACTGAAGCTTTCTTT. Filled out from reference TRBV11-2 and TRBJ1-1, the complete variable domain reads EAGVAQSPRYKIIEKRQSVAFWCNPISGHATLYWYQQILGQGPKLLIQFQNNGVVDDSQLPKDRFSAERLKGVDSTLKIQPAKLEDSAVYLCASSLGSGRNTEAFFGQGTRLTVV.

In this sample, this clonotype turned up many times. This rearrangement joins TRBV29-1 to TRBJ2-4; D unclear. Per the germline V gene, CDR1 is SQVTM and CDR2 is ANQGSEA. The CDR3 runs 15 residues. With 0 bases removed from V and 0 bases from J, the gap between germline ends came to 9 bases. CDR3 DNA: TGCAGCGTTGAAGAGCAGGTAGTAGCCAAAAACATTCAGTACTTC. Residues: CSVEEQVVAKNIQYF.

A note on this clonotype: A read error may be the cause here, since a much bigger clone is one base away. V is TRBV5-5 and J is TRBJ1-5, with D uncertain. The germline gives CDR1 SGHKS, CDR2 YYEKEE (reference sequence). V was trimmed by 2 bases and J by 9 bases, leaving 12 bases between them. This CDR3 is built from 13 residues. The CDR3 sequence is CASSFFAGRPQHF. The CDR3 nucleotides are TGTGCCAGCAGCTTTTTTGCCGGTAGGCCCCAGCATTTT.

The chain joins TRBV5-1 to TRBJ2-7, with D possibly matching TRBD1 (5 bases). CDR3 size: 13 residues. Germline CDR1 reads SGHRS; CDR2 reads YFSETQ. The V end was cut by 9 bases, the J end by 2 bases, with 15 bases between. The CDR3 spells CAMSSRQPYEQYF. The CDR3 DNA sequence: TGCGCCATGAGCTCCAGACAGCCCTACGAGCAGTACTTC.

This clonotype appeared many times. The chain recombines TRBV6-1 with TRBJ2-5; TRBD1 might be the D (6 bases). Germline-derived CDR1 and CDR2 are MNHNS and SASEGT. This CDR3 region has 13 residues. Deletions cut 5 bases from V and 5 bases from J, with 12 bases between. The CDR3 protein is CASSRDIRETQYF. CDR3 in DNA: TGTGCCAGCAGTCGGGACATCCGGGAGACCCAGTACTTC.

This clonotype occurred many times. The chain uses TRBV29-1 and TRBJ2-1; no reliable D call. The V end was cut by 5 bases, the J end by 10 bases, with 12 bases between. Germline loops: CDR1 SQVTM, CDR2 ANQGSEA. The CDR3 is 11 residues long. CDR3: CSVLGLGEQFF. The CDR3 DNA follows: TGCAGCGTTTTGGGGTTAGGGGAGCAGTTCTTC.

The chain is built from TRBV11-3 and TRBJ2-2; D is undetermined. V was trimmed by 2 bases and J by 4 bases, leaving 14 bases between them. There are 16 residues in the CDR3. Germline V gene data show CDR1 as SGHNT and CDR2 as YENEEA. CDR3 sequence reads: CASSLNTLQSTGELFF. The CDR3 nucleotides are TGTGCCAGCAGCTTAAATACTTTACAGAGCACCGGGGAGCTGTTTTTT. The full variable domain, rest sourced from reference TRBV11-3 and TRBJ2-2, is EAGVVQSPRYKIIEKKQPVAFWCNPISGHNTLYWYLQNLGQGPELLIRYENEEAVDDSQLPKDRFSAERLKGVDSTLKIQPAELGDSAVYLCASSLNTLQSTGELFFGEGSRLTVL.